Listed here is a single TCR beta chain. Antigen unknown. The source of the sample is a study of CD8 T cells in Susac syndrome. Study in general: At the time their blood was drawn, patients with Susac syndrome were either therapy-naive, on corticosteroids (with some of them also receiving intravenous immunoglobulin), or on intravenous immunoglobulin alone. Study-level findings and limits: Clonal expansion of Susac CD8+ cells peaked in TEMRA cells, and it also peaked in active patients.

When the RNA was reverse transcribed, random hexamers were used with an input of roughly 0.5 to 1 ug. The amplification used immunoSEQ multiplex PCR on TCR beta CDR3; it spanned 54 Vbeta and 13 Jbeta. Each CDR3 protein is one row after TCRdb ran MiXCR on the immunoSEQ multiplex PCR reads. Among 75,000 to 95,000 distinct CDR3 sequences listed, around 96% were seen once. The germline CDR1 and CDR2 sequences are SGHAT and FQNNGV. V was clipped by 8 bases and J by 6 bases; unmatched bases: 17. The CDR3 has 16 amino acids. Purification of the CD8+ and CD4+ T cells relied on negative isolation, and TEMRA cells underwent FACS enrichment.

The material sequenced was CD8+ T cells from PBMCs. This clonotype was sampled from a human donor with Susac syndrome. The V gene is TRBV11-2, the J gene TRBJ2-3; 7 bases line up with TRBD1. In DNA form, the CDR3 reads TGTGCCAGCCTCCCTGGCTCGACAGGGACCCTCGATACGCAGTATTTT. Protein sequence: CASLPGSTGTLDTQYF. The variable domain in full, with the rest retrieved from reference TRBV11-2 and TRBJ2-3, is EAGVAQSPRYKIIEKRQSVAFWCNPISGHATLYWYQQILGQGPKLLIQFQNNGVVDDSQLPKDRFSAERLKGVDSTLKIQPAKLEDSAVYLCASLPGSTGTLDTQYFGPGTRLTVL.